This is a list of T cell receptor beta chains from one sample in a study of OX40 agonist ivuxolimab in advanced cancers. The data were produced by immunoSEQ multiplex PCR, yet TCRdb's version contains in-frame clones alone and is incomplete. This sample has some 78,000 clones, with around nine tenths found just once. The sequenced sample was CD4+ or CD8+ T cells sorted from blood, obtained in a trial of the OX40 agonist ivuxolimab. These receptors all come from an adult with an advanced solid tumor such as melanoma, head and neck, liver or kidney cancer. Each CDR3 is given with its conserved first and last residue. D genes are given only for firm matches. Clone size is not always given. Where it is, it says once, few, many or a class for expanded clones.

>TRBV5-1|.|.|TRBJ2-5|14
CASSPLGGQETQYF
TGCGCCAGCAGCCCCTTGGGCGGGCAAGAGACCCAGTACTTC
>TRBV15|.|.|TRBJ1-6|18
CATSRQMGQLSYNSPLHF
TGTGCCACCAGCAGACAGATGGGCCAGCTCTCCTATAATTCACCCCTCCACTTT
>TRBV9|.|.|TRBJ1-2|15
CASSVPGSNDYGYTF
TGTGCCAGCAGCGTACCTGGAAGTAATGACTATGGCTACACCTTC
>TRBV4-1|.|TRBD2|TRBJ2-3|17
CASSQDIGGGASDTQYF
TGCGCCAGCAGCCAAGATATAGGCGGGGGGGCATCAGATACGCAGTATTTT
>TRBV14|.|.|TRBJ1-1|14
CASSQDWGNTEAFF
TGTGCCAGCAGCCAAGACTGGGGGAACACTGAAGCTTTCTTT
>TRBV14|.|.|TRBJ2-5|15
CASSQIIGALTDQYF
TGTGCCAGCAGCCAGATAATTGGGGCCTTAACCGACCAGTACTTC
>TRBV6-5|.|.|TRBJ2-6|14
CASSDFSGANVLTF
TGTGCCAGCAGTGACTTCTCTGGGGCCAACGTCCTGACTTTC
>TRBV4-1|.|.|TRBJ1-5|17
CASSRNLLAFSNQPQHF
TGCGCCAGCAGCCGGAATCTGTTGGCCTTTAGCAATCAGCCCCAGCATTTT
>TRBV7-9|few|.|TRBJ1-2|13
CASSPAQGYGYTF
TGTGCCAGCAGCCCGGCCCAGGGTTATGGCTACACCTTC
>TRBV4-1|.|TRBD1|TRBJ1-4|15
CASSLTGTGREKLFF
TGCGCCAGCAGCCTCACCGGGACAGGGAGGGAAAAACTGTTTTTT
>TRBV5-1|.|.|TRBJ2-7|16
CASSGGGAAGLYEQYF
TGCGCCAGCAGCGGAGGGGGGGCAGCGGGTCTCTACGAGCAGTACTTC
>TRBV7-2|once|TRBD1|TRBJ1-5|16
CASSFQGGTDNQPQHF
TGTGCCAGCAGCTTCCAGGGGGGGACGGACAATCAGCCCCAGCATTTT
>TRBV25-1|.|.|TRBJ1-2|13
CASSEAGSWGYTF
TGTGCCAGCAGTGAAGCGGGCAGTTGGGGCTACACCTTC
>TRBV7-2|.|.|TRBJ1-5|16
CASSLADKGGNQPQHF
TGTGCCAGCAGCTTGGCTGATAAAGGAGGCAATCAGCCCCAGCATTTT
>TRBV19|.|.|TRBJ2-7|14
CASCPSRASYEQYF
TGTGCCAGTTGCCCATCAAGGGCATCGTACGAGCAGTACTTC
>TRBV5-1|.|TRBD2|TRBJ2-1|15
CASSSLAGTGDEQFF
TGCGCTAGCAGCTCACTAGCGGGGACCGGCGATGAGCAGTTCTTC
>TRBV7-6|.|TRBD2|TRBJ2-3|16
CASSQGLAALSDTQYF
TGTGCCAGCAGTCAGGGACTAGCTGCGTTGAGTGATACGCAGTATTTT
>TRBV5-4|.|.|TRBJ1-1|15
CASHKKMGMNTEAFF
TGTGCCAGCCACAAAAAGATGGGAATGAACACTGAAGCTTTCTTT
>TRBV18|.|.|TRBJ1-5|12
CASSLPGEPQHF
TGTGCCAGCTCTCTTCCGGGGGAGCCCCAGCATTTT
>TRBV5-1|.|.|TRBJ2-2|13
CASSATRSGELFF
TGCGCCAGCAGCGCTACTCGGTCCGGGGAGCTGTTTTTT
>TRBV6-5|.|.|TRBJ2-7|11
CASSMKLEQYF
TGTGCCAGCAGTATGAAACTCGAGCAGTACTTC
>TRBV6-6|.|.|TRBJ2-7|15
CASSYSGLGRYEQYF
TGTGCCAGCAGTTACTCTGGGCTAGGACGCTACGAGCAGTACTTC
>TRBV6-1|.|.|TRBJ1-5|12
CASSEREQPQHF
TGTGCCAGCAGTGAAAGGGAACAGCCCCAGCATTTT
>TRBV18|.|TRBD1|TRBJ1-1|15
CASSLGQGGITEAFF
TGTGCCAGCTCATTGGGACAGGGAGGTATCACTGAAGCTTTCTTT
>TRBV6-1|.|TRBD2|TRBJ2-7|15
CASSEALGGGYEQYF
TGTGCCAGCAGTGAAGCGCTCGGGGGAGGGTACGAGCAGTACTTC
>TRBV5-1|.|.|TRBJ2-2|14
CASSPISDTGELFF
TGCGCCAGCAGCCCCATCTCGGACACCGGGGAGCTGTTTTTT
>TRBV30|.|.|TRBJ1-1|12
CAWSPMNTEAFF
TGTGCCTGGAGTCCCATGAACACTGAAGCTTTCTTT
>TRBV29-1|.|TRBD2|TRBJ2-1|20
CSVEDRSGVGGRSLYNEQFF
TGCAGCGTTGAAGATCGTAGCGGAGTGGGGGGGAGATCCTTATACAATGAGCAGTTCTTC
>TRBV7-2|once|TRBD2|TRBJ2-7|15
CASSYPSSGMREQYF
TGTGCCAGCAGCTACCCGAGTAGCGGGATGCGGGAGCAGTACTTC
>TRBV19|.|TRBD1|TRBJ2-3|13
CASGTQGADTQYF
TGTGCCAGTGGTACCCAGGGGGCAGATACGCAGTATTTT
>TRBV6-5|.|.|TRBJ2-5|14
CASCPGGYQETQYF
TGTGCCAGCTGTCCCGGAGGCTATCAAGAGACCCAGTACTTC
>TRBV7-8|.|.|TRBJ1-5|17
CASSYKEGEGGYQPQHF
TGTGCCAGCAGCTACAAGGAGGGAGAGGGGGGCTATCAGCCCCAGCATTTT
>TRBV2|.|.|TRBJ1-2|12
CASNPGYYGYTF
TGTGCCAGCAACCCAGGTTACTATGGCTACACCTTC
>TRBV9|.|.|TRBJ2-3|14
CASSVDGRTDTQYF
TGTGCCAGCAGCGTAGATGGGCGGACAGATACGCAGTATTTT
>TRBV19|.|.|TRBJ1-5|16
CASIPRGGSSNQPQHF
TGTGCCAGTATCCCACGGGGGGGCTCAAGCAATCAGCCCCAGCATTTT
>TRBV30|.|.|TRBJ1-4|14
CAWSVFGGVRKLFF
TGTGCCTGGAGTGTTTTCGGGGGGGTACGAAAACTGTTTTTT
>TRBV5-1|.|.|TRBJ1-2|14
CASSPTGGNYGYTF
TGCGCCAGCAGCCCGACCGGGGGGAACTATGGCTACACCTTC
>TRBV27|.|.|TRBJ1-1|16
CASSLVKAVGNTEAFF
TGTGCCAGCAGTTTAGTCAAGGCGGTTGGGAACACTGAAGCTTTCTTT
>TRBV18|.|.|TRBJ1-1|16
CASSPNPGHSNTEAFF
TGTGCCAGCTCACCGAATCCGGGACACTCGAACACTGAAGCTTTCTTT
>TRBV5-1|.|TRBD1|TRBJ1-6|13
CASSSDRGSPLHF
TGCGCCAGCAGCTCAGACAGGGGTTCACCCCTCCACTTT
>TRBV28|.|.|TRBJ1-2|12
CASSFNVYGYTF
TGTGCCAGCAGTTTCAACGTCTATGGCTACACCTTC
>TRBV18|.|.|TRBJ1-5|15
CASSPSGDGNQPQHF
TGTGCCAGCTCCCCGTCAGGGGACGGCAATCAGCCCCAGCATTTT
>TRBV5-6|.|TRBD1|TRBJ1-5|13
CASSPDRAQPQHF
TGTGCCAGCAGCCCGGACAGGGCTCAGCCCCAGCATTTT